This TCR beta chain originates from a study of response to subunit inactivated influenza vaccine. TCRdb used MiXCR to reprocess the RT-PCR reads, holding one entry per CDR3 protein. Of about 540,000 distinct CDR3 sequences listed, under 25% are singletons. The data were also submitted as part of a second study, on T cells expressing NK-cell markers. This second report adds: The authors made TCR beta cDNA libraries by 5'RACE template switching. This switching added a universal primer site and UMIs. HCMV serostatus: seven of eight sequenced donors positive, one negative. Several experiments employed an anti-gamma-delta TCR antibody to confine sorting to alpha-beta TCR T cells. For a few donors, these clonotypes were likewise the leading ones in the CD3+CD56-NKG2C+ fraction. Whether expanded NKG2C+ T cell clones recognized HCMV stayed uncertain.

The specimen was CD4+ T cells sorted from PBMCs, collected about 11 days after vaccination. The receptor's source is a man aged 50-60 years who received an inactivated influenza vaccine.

The CDR3 DNA reads TGTGCCAGCAGGGCTCTCGCGGGACTAGCGGGGTTGGATGAGCAGTTCTTC. Translation gives CASRALAGLAGLDEQFF. The chain employs TRBV2 and TRBJ2-1; 13 positions agree with TRBD2. The CDR3 contains 17 residues. Germline loops: CDR1 SNHLY, CDR2 FYNNEI. With V trimmed by 6 bases and J by 8 bases, 13 bases remained unmatched.